These 13 T cell receptor beta chains were sequenced from one sample in a study of blood T cell repertoires in COVID-19. Clones were sequenced by immunoSEQ multiplex PCR, and TCRdb holds only the in-frame ones, with some missing. The sample yields approximately 130,000 clones, over 80% seen once. The sample was PBMCs or T cells enriched from blood (not recorded which). The receptor set was obtained from a man aged 25 to 45 who had recovered from COVID-19.

A few counts support this clone. The CDR3 DNA follows: TGTGCCAGCAGTGACGGTACCGGGACACCCTACGAGCAGTACGTC. It translates to CASSDGTGTPYEQYV. This sequence joins TRBV2 and TRBJ2-7; possibly TRBD1 for D (6 bases). The germline gives CDR1 SNHLY, CDR2 FYNNEI. This CDR3 is built from 15 residues. Trimming stripped 3 bases from V and 2 bases from J, with 14 bases between.

The chain couples TRBV28 to TRBJ1-1; maybe TRBD1 (5 bases). CDR3 length: 14 amino acids. From germline, CDR1 is MDHEN and CDR2 SYDVKM. The V gene lost 7 bases and the J gene lost 5 bases, with 17 bases spanning the gap. CDR3 sequence reads: CASMTGGDRTEAFF. The CDR3 nucleotides are TGTGCCAGCATGACGGGGGGGGATCGGACTGAAGCTTTCTTT.

This chain connects TRBV24-1 to TRBJ1-5; no clear D. Trimming took off 1 base at V and 1 base at J, with 19 bases between the two ends. The germline V gene has CDR1 KGHDR and CDR2 SFDVKD. The CDR3 runs to 19 residues. Here the CDR3 DNA reads TGTGCCACCAGTGATTTATCGTCGGGCGGCGGAGGGAGCAATCAGCCCCAGCATTTT. Its protein product is CATSDLSSGGGGSNQPQHF.

This clone has just a few counts. The chain uses TRBV5-1 and TRBJ1-2, with D tentatively TRBD1 (5 bases). CDR3 size: 12 residues. The V end was cut by 4 bases, the J end by 6 bases, with 10 bases between. The germline V gene has CDR1 SGHRS and CDR2 YFSETQ. CDR3 loop: CASSPQGDGYTF. The CDR3 region has the DNA TGCGCCAGCAGCCCGCAGGGTGATGGCTACACCTTC.

This chain joins TRBV5-1 and TRBJ1-6; D remains unclear. In germline, CDR1 is SGHRS, CDR2 YFSETQ. Trimming pared 0 bases from V and 9 bases from J, leaving 16 bases between. The CDR3 extends over 16 amino acids. DNA for the CDR3: TGCGCCAGCAGCTTGGCCCCGAGAAGGGAGACTTCACCCCTCCACTTT. Protein: CASSLAPRRETSPLHF.

V usage is TRBV27 and J usage is TRBJ2-3, with 10 bases fitting TRBD2. Looked up from germline, CDR1 is MNHEY and CDR2 is SMNVEV (reference sequence). V trimming: 3 bases; J trimming: 4 bases; junction bases outside the gene matches: 1. CDR3 size: 14 residues. CDR3 nucleotide sequence: TGTGCCAGCAGTTTGAGCGGGGGGGCAGATACGCAGTATTTT. It yields the protein CASSLSGGADTQYF.

The chain links TRBV11-2 to TRBJ2-7; D is unclear. V lost 5 bases and J 3 bases, leaving 11 bases between the germline ends. The CDR3 has 13 amino acids. Germline CDR1 is SGHAT and CDR2 is FQNNGV. CDR3 in amino acids: CASSPSLYYEQYF. The CDR3 coding sequence is TGTGCCAGCAGCCCCTCCCTCTACTACGAGCAGTACTTC.

V gene TRBV6-5 combines with J gene TRBJ2-3, with a weak D call TRBD2 (6 bases). The V gene's germline CDR1 is MNHEY and CDR2 SVGAGI. This CDR3 has 15 amino acids. Trimming removed 6 bases at V and 0 bases at J, with 13 bases between. The DNA for the CDR3 is TGTGCCAGCAGCCCGGGACTGTCTAGCACAGATACGCAGTATTTT. Translated: CASSPGLSSTDTQYF.

This chain connects TRBV19 to TRBJ2-1; 8 bases are a match to TRBD1. This CDR3 has 16 amino acids. V lost 4 bases to trimming and J lost 6 bases; unmatched junction nucleotides: 11. The germline gives CDR1 LNHDA, CDR2 SQIVND (reference sequence). This CDR3 reads CASSTTPDRASNEQFF. CDR3 in DNA: TGTGCCAGTAGTACTACACCGGACAGGGCGAGCAATGAGCAGTTCTTC.

The CDR3 DNA follows: TGTGCCAGTAGTATAGTTCTAGCGCGACAAAACAATGAGCAGTTCTTC. Translated, it gives CASSIVLARQNNEQFF. The chain carries TRBV19 and TRBJ2-1, with D possibly being TRBD2 (6 bases). Trimming left V 1 base short and J 5 bases short, with 15 bases between. From germline, CDR1 is LNHDA and CDR2 SQIVND (reference sequence). The CDR3 contains 16 residues.

The rearrangement joins TRBV7-9 to TRBJ2-2; tentatively, D is TRBD2 (5 bases). With 4 bases removed from V and 5 bases from J, the gap between germline ends came to 20 bases. The CDR3 contains 17 residues. Per germline, CDR1 SEHNR and CDR2 FQNEAQ (reference sequence). In nucleotides, the CDR3 is TGTGCCAGCAGCTCCCCAGCGGCGGTCTTGGGTACCGGGGAGCTGTTTTTT. Translation: CASSSPAAVLGTGELFF.

This clone was observed a single time. V usage is TRBV7-2 and J usage is TRBJ2-5; 9 nucleotides line up with TRBD2. CDR3 length equals 14 residues. CDR1 SGHTA and CDR2 FQGNSA come from the germline V gene. With 3 bases clipped from V and 5 bases from J, the junction kept 4 bases outside the gene matches. DNA for the CDR3: TGTGCCAGCAGCTTTACTAGCGGGTGGGAGACCCAGTACTTC. Translation: CASSFTSGWETQYF.

The chain uses TRBV6-5 and TRBJ2-3, with D possibly TRBD2 on 5 matching bases. Germline CDR1 and CDR2: MNHEY and SVGAGI. This CDR3 contains 13 residues. The V and J ends lost 8 bases and 7 bases respectively, with 16 bases between them. Written as DNA, the CDR3 is TGTGCCAGCTCATCGGGCCCGACTAATACGCAGTATTTT. Amino acids: CASSSGPTNTQYF.